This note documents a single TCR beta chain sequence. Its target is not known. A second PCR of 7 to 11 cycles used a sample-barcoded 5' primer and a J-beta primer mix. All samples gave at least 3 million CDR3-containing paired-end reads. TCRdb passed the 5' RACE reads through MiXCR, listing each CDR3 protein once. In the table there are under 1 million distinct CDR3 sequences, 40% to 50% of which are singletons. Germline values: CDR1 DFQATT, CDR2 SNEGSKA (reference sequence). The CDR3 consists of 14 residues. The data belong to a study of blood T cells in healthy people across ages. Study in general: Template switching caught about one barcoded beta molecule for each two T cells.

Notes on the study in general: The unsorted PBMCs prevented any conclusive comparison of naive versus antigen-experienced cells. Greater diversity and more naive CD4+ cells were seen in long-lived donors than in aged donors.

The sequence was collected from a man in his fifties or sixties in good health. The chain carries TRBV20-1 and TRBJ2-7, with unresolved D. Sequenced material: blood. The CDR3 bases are TGCAGCCTCCTTAAGGGTATCTACTCCTACGAGCAGTACTTC. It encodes CSLLKGIYSYEQYF.